This is a list of T cell receptor beta chains from one sample in a study of T cell responses to AZD1222 COVID-19 vaccine. Clones were read by immunoSEQ multiplex PCR, and TCRdb kept only the in-frame ones, dropping some. The sample has approximately 120,000 clones; approximately 91% are singletons. Here the sequenced sample was peripheral blood, taken on day 0 of AZD1222 vaccination. The receptor source for this set is an adult in good health. Both conserved end residues are part of each CDR3. The D gene is left open where the match is weak. Clone sizes are given selectively: once, few, many, or a class where the clone is expanded.

clone_size j_call v_call d_call cdr3_nt cdr3_aa
NA TRBJ1-1 TRBV5-4 NA TGTGCCAGCAGGGACGGAAGGAACACTGAAGCTTTCTTT CASRDGRNTEAFF
NA TRBJ2-6 TRBV10-1 TRBD1 TGCGCCAGCAGTGATGGACAGGGAACCTCTGGGGCCAACGTCCTGACTTTC CASSDGQGTSGANVLTF
NA TRBJ1-1 TRBV19 NA TGTGCCAGTAGTATTAGAGGGGACACTGAAGCTTTCTTT CASSIRGDTEAFF
NA TRBJ1-1 TRBV19 TRBD1 TGTGCCCTTCGGGACAGGGAGTTAACTGAAGCTTTCTTT CALRDRELTEAFF
NA TRBJ1-6 TRBV9 NA TGTGCCAGCAGCGTCGGCCAGATGAGCTCCTATAATTCACCCCTCCACTTT CASSVGQMSSYNSPLHF
NA TRBJ2-4 TRBV6-2/TRBV6-3 NA TGTGCCAGCAGTTACTCGCTGGCGGCGGGGATAGCCAAAAACATTCAGTACTTC CASSYSLAAGIAKNIQYF
NA TRBJ2-5 TRBV27 NA TGTGCCAGCAGTCCCTGCGCGGGGTTTCAAGAGACCCAGTACTTC CASSPCAGFQETQYF
NA TRBJ1-6 TRBV5-1 NA TGCGCCAGCAGCTTGGTAGGCAATTCACCCCTCCACTTT CASSLVGNSPLHF
NA TRBJ2-1 TRBV4-2 TRBD2 TGTGCCAGCAGCCAAGGGGCTAGCGGGGGAAATGAGCAGTTCTTC CASSQGASGGNEQFF
once TRBJ2-7 TRBV2 NA TGTGCCAGCAGTGAAGGAGGGGTGAGTTTCGAGCAGTACTTC CASSEGGVSFEQYF
NA TRBJ1-6 TRBV4-2 NA TGTGCCAGCAGCCAGTTCTCCACAGGGACGGGGGATTCACCCCTCCACTTT CASSQFSTGTGDSPLHF
NA TRBJ1-4 TRBV3-1/TRBV3-2 TRBD1 TGTGCCAGCAGCCAGTCCGGGACAGGGAATGAAAAACTGTTTTTT CASSQSGTGNEKLFF
NA TRBJ1-2 TRBV19 NA TGTGCCAGTAGTACGACTCAAACTCCCCTGACAGACTATGGCTACACCTTC CASSTTQTPLTDYGYTF
NA TRBJ2-5 TRBV5-6 NA TGTGCCAGCACCACAAAGGACAAAGAGACCCAGTACTTC CASTTKDKETQYF
NA TRBJ1-2 TRBV20-1 NA TGCAGTGCTAGAATGGGGAATGGCTACACCTTC CSARMGNGYTF
NA TRBJ1-3 TRBV2 NA TGTGCCAGCAGTGCGGGGGCTGGAAACACCATATATTTT CASSAGAGNTIYF
NA TRBJ2-1 TRBV5-1 NA TGCGCCAGCAGCCACCAATGGGACGACGCCCATGAGCAGTTCTTC CASSHQWDDAHEQFF
NA TRBJ1-4 TRBV6-5 TRBD1 TGTGCCAGCAGAGGGGGACAGGGGGGAGATGAAAAACTGTTTTTT CASRGGQGGDEKLFF
NA TRBJ2-5 TRBV6-5 NA TGTGCCAGCAGCCTCGGTCAGGGGCTTTGGGAGACCCAGTACTTC CASSLGQGLWETQYF
NA TRBJ2-1 TRBV18 NA TGTGCCAGCTCACCACTCCCGAGGGATGAGCAGTTCTTC CASSPLPRDEQFF
once TRBJ1-5 TRBV5-6 NA TGTGCCAGCAGCTGGGGGGATGGTCAGCCCCAGCATTTT CASSWGDGQPQHF
NA TRBJ1-1 TRBV7-8 NA TGTGCCAGCAGCTTAGACCCAGACACTGAAGCTTTCTTT CASSLDPDTEAFF
NA TRBJ2-3 TRBV5-6 TRBD2 TGTGCCAGCAGCTTGGTCCGGGCTAGCGGGGACACAGATACGCAGTATTTT CASSLVRASGDTDTQYF
NA TRBJ1-5 TRBV10-2 NA TGCGCCAGCAGTGCATCGGGGTTGAATCAGCCCCAGCATTTT CASSASGLNQPQHF
NA TRBJ1-1 TRBV4-2 NA TGTGCCAGCAGCCATCCCAGGGGGAACACTGAAGCTTTCTTT CASSHPRGNTEAFF
once TRBJ2-7 TRBV11-3 NA TGTGCCAGCAGCTTTAGGACCGCTGGACCCTACGAGCAGTACTTC CASSFRTAGPYEQYF
NA TRBJ1-1 TRBV4-1 NA TGCGCCAGCAGCCAAGAGGGGGAGAACACTGAAGCTTTCTTT CASSQEGENTEAFF
once TRBJ1-1 TRBV12-3/TRBV12-4 NA TGTGCCAGCAGTCTACACCTGAACACTGAAGCTTTCTTT CASSLHLNTEAFF
NA TRBJ1-4 TRBV7-9 NA TGTGCCAGCAGCAACTGGACAGCAACTAATGAAAAACTGTTTTTT CASSNWTATNEKLFF
NA TRBJ1-6 TRBV6-5 NA TGTGCCAGCAGTAGAACAGGGAATTCACCCCTCCACTTT CASSRTGNSPLHF
NA TRBJ2-1 TRBV10-3 NA TGTGCCATCAGTGAGTCGAGTAGCGCCCTCTCCTACAATGAGCAGTTCTTC CAISESSSALSYNEQFF
NA TRBJ1-1 TRBV18 NA TGTGCCAGCTCACTTTCGGGCTCCAGGCTGAACACTGAAGCTTTCTTT CASSLSGSRLNTEAFF
NA TRBJ2-1 TRBV6-5 TRBD1 TGTGCCAGCAGTCCCGGGACAGGGGCGGAGAATGAGCAGTTCTTC CASSPGTGAENEQFF
once TRBJ2-1 TRBV27 TRBD2 TGTGCCAGCAGTCCGATTACTAGCGGGACCGTCCCGTGGCAGTTCTTC CASSPITSGTVPWQFF
once TRBJ2-5 TRBV10-3 NA TGTGCCATCAGTGAGTCGACGGAGCAGGCCCAGTACTTC CAISESTEQAQYF
NA TRBJ2-5 TRBV27 NA TGTGCCAGGAGGGCCTTGTACCAAGAGACCCAGTACTTC CARRALYQETQYF
NA TRBJ2-7 TRBV3-1/TRBV3-2 NA TGTGCCAGCAGCCTCCGCTACGAGCAGTACTTC CASSLRYEQYF
NA TRBJ1-1 TRBV5-1 NA TGCGCCAGCAGCTTGGAGGCAGCCGTGTCGAACACTGAAGCTTTCTTT CASSLEAAVSNTEAFF
NA TRBJ2-7 TRBV9 NA TGTGCCAGCAGCGTAACAGGACTCTCCTACGAGCAGTACTTC CASSVTGLSYEQYF
few TRBJ2-2 TRBV4-3 TRBD1 TGCGCCAGCAGCTTACGACAGGGGGCCGGGGAGCTGTTTTTT CASSLRQGAGELFF
NA TRBJ2-7 TRBV5-5 NA TGTGCCAGCAGCTGGACCGGGGGCGAGCAGTACTTC CASSWTGGEQYF
NA TRBJ1-2 TRBV5-6 NA TGTGCCAGCAGCTTGGACACCCACTATGGCTACACCTTC CASSLDTHYGYTF
once TRBJ2-1 TRBV7-3 NA TGTGCCAGCAGCTTAACGTCGGACACCTACAATGAGCAGTTCTTC CASSLTSDTYNEQFF
NA TRBJ1-1 TRBV6-5 NA TGTGCCAGCAATCAACTGGGCCCGAACACTGAAGCTTTCTTT CASNQLGPNTEAFF
NA TRBJ2-2 TRBV5-6 NA TGTGCCAGCTGGGAGTTGGGCGACGGCACCGGGGAGCTGTTTTTT CASWELGDGTGELFF
NA TRBJ2-7 TRBV6-5 TRBD2 TGTGCCAGCAGTTACGGCGGGGGGGGTATTTACGAGCAGTACTTC CASSYGGGGIYEQYF